These 5 T cell receptor beta chains originate from one sample sequenced in a study of Graves' ophthalmopathy and Graves' hyperthyroidism. As the template, RNA transcripts were used to amplify TCR beta CDR3 regions. First-round RT-PCR used HTBI primers; second-round multiplex PCR followed. TCRdb re-analysed the multiplex PCR reads in MiXCR, keeping a single row per CDR3 protein. Among hundreds of thousands of distinct CDR3 sequences listed, roughly 39% were seen once. The sample comprised peripheral blood. These receptors all come from an adult man with Graves' ophthalmopathy.

This clonotype was counted between two and nine times. The J gene is TRBJ1-3, the V gene TRBV7-2; 10 nucleotides align to TRBD1. Germline V gives CDR1 SGHTA, CDR2 FQGNSA. CDR3 length: 21 residues. V gave up 7 bases and J gave up 0 bases; unmatched junction bases: 21. CDR3: CASKSRKRLGTGEISGNTIYF. DNA of the CDR3: TGTGCCAGCAAATCCCGCAAGCGGTTGGGGACAGGGGAAATCTCTGGAAACACCATATATTTT.

This clonotype has only a few counts. This chain joins TRBV30 and TRBJ1-4; the D gene is possibly TRBD1 (6 bases). CDR1 is GTSNPN, CDR2 SVGIG, per germline (reference sequence). The CDR3 runs to 14 residues. Trimming took off 6 bases at V and 8 bases at J, with 19 bases between the two ends. The CDR3 protein is CACSRVRGYEKLFF. In DNA, the CDR3 is TGTGCCTGCTCGCGGGTCAGGGGATACGAAAAACTGTTTTTT.

Points on this clonotype: The CDR3 does not end in the conserved phenylalanine or tryptophan, so this is likely a read error. This sequence joins TRBV9 and TRBJ2-7, with D uncertain. The CDR3 contains 12 residues. The germline gives CDR1 SGDLS, CDR2 YYNGEE. The V gene lost 5 bases and the J gene lost 3 bases, with 9 bases spanning the gap. The CDR3 nucleotides read TGTGCCAGCAGTTCTCCAGGCTACGAGCAGTACTGC. It is translated as CASSSPGYEQYC.

About this clonotype itself: A clone one base away is much larger, so this may be a read error. The chain uses TRBV7-2 and TRBJ1-2, with a tentative D call TRBD1 (6 bases). V was shortened by 3 bases and J by 0 bases, with 8 bases between the two germline ends. CDR3 length: 14 residues. Germline V gene sequence: CDR1 SGHTA, CDR2 FQGNSA. This chain's CDR3 is CASSLGTPNYGYTF. CDR3 DNA: TGTGCCAGCAGCTTGGGGACACCTAACTATGGCTACACCTTC.

As for this clonotype: This sequence may be a read error, since a much larger clone differs from it by one base. The V gene is TRBV19, the J gene TRBJ1-2; D perhaps matches TRBD1 (6 bases). CDR3 length: 16 amino acids. V shed 6 bases and J shed 7 bases, with 24 bases lying between them. Germline V gene lookup returns CDR1 LNHDA and CDR2 SQIVND (reference sequence). Here the CDR3 reads CASSLLHRAANGGYTF. The CDR3 DNA is TGTGCCAGTAGCCTCCTCCACAGGGCTGCTAATGGTGGCTACACCTTC.